This T cell receptor (beta chain) emerged from a study of T cells in Graves' hyperthyroidism and ophthalmopathy. Turning to the study itself: Once the initial diagnosis was made, peripheral blood was obtained before any treatment. The study's findings and limits: Researchers report that a 13 V-J model separated ophthalmopathy from stable hyperthyroidism.

Using RNA transcripts as the source, TCR beta CDR3 regions were amplified. TCR CDR3 underwent first-round RT-PCR with the HTBI primer set. TCRdb processed the multiplex PCR reads anew with MiXCR; each CDR3 protein has one entry. In the table there are 600,000 or so distinct CDR3 sequences, 15% to 20% of which are singletons. Hyperthyroidism in the patients, aged 18 to 65, was newly diagnosed and under 2 months in duration. Trimming pared 6 bases from V and 6 bases from J, leaving 15 bases between. Germline loops: CDR1 SNHLY, CDR2 FYNNEI. The CDR3 runs to 15 residues. As for this clonotype: Its specificity is not known.

This clonotype was sampled from a woman in her twenties or thirties with Graves' hyperthyroidism. The chain joins TRBV2 to TRBJ1-6; perhaps TRBD1 as D (6 bases). The sequencing sample was made of blood. The CDR3 DNA reads TGTGCCAGCAGGGAGGGACACGGATCTAATTCACCCCTCCACTTT. Translated, it gives CASREGHGSNSPLHF.